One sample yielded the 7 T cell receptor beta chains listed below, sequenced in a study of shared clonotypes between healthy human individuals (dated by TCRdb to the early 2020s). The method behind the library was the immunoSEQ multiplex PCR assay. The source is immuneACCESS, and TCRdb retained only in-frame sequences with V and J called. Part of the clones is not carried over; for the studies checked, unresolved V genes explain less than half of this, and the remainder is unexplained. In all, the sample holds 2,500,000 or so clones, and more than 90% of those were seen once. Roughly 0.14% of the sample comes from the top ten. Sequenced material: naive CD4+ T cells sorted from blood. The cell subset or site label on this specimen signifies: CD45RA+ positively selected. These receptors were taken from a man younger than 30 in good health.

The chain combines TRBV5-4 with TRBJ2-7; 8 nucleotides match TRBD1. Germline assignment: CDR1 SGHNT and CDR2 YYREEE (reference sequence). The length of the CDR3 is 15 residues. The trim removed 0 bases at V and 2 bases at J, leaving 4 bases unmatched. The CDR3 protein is CASSLGDRTTYEQYF. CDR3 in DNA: TGTGCCAGCAGCTTGGGGGACAGGACTACCTACGAGCAGTACTTC.

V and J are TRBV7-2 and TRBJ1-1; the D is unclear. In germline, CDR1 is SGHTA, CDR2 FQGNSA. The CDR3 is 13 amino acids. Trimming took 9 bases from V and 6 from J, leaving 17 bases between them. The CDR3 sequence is CASTRLQSAEAFF. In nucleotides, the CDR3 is TGTGCCAGTACAAGACTACAGTCCGCTGAAGCTTTCTTT.

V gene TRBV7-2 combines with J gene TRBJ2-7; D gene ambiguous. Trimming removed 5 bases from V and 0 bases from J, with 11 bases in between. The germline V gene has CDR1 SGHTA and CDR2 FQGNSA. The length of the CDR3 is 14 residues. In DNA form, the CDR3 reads TGTGCCAGCAGCCCATTTCCGAGCTCCTACGAGCAGTACTTC. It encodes CASSPFPSSYEQYF.

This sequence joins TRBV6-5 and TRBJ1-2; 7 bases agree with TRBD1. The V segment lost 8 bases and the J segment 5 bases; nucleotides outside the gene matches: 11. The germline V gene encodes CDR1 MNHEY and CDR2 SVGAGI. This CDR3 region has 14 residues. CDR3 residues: CASANGGGAYGYTF. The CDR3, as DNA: TGTGCCAGCGCTAATGGAGGGGGCGCGTATGGCTACACCTTC.

The chain's CDR3 is CASSLRGRGHLSGANVLTF. In DNA form, the CDR3 reads TGTGCCAGCAGTTTACGGGGCCGGGGACACCTATCTGGGGCCAACGTCCTGACTTTC. The chain is built from TRBV27 and TRBJ2-6; the D gene is possibly TRBD1 (6 bases). V was clipped by 2 bases and J by 1 base, with 18 bases between them. Per germline, CDR1 MNHEY and CDR2 SMNVEV (reference sequence). The length of the CDR3 is 19 residues.

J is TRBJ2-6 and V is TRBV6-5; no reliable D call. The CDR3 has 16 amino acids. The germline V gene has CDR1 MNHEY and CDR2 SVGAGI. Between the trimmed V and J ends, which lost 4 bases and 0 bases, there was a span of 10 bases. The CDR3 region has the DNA TGTGCCAGCAGTTTGGGCAGGACCTCTGGGGCCAACGTCCTGACTTTC. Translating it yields CASSLGRTSGANVLTF.

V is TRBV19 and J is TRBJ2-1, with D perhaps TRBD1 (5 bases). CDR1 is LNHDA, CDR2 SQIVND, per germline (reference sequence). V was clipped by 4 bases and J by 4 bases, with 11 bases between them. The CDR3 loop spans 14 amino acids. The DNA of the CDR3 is TGTGCCAGTAGTAAGGACACCCTATACAATGAGCAGTTCTTC. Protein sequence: CASSKDTLYNEQFF. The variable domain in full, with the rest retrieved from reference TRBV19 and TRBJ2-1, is DGGITQSPKYLFRKEGQNVTLSCEQNLNHDAMYWYRQDPGQGLRLIYYSQIVNDFQKGDIAEGYSVSREKKESFPLTVTSAQKNPTAFYLCASSKDTLYNEQFFGPGTRLTVL.